These 15 T cell receptor beta chains were sequenced from one sample in a study of blood T cell repertoires in COVID-19. Only in-frame clones appear in the TCRdb table, and some are missing; sequencing was by immunoSEQ multiplex PCR. The sample has approximately 140,000 clones; around 84% are singletons. Material: PBMCs or T cells enriched from blood (not recorded which). The origin of the receptors is a man in his forties with acute COVID-19.

This chain joins TRBV5-1 and TRBJ2-2; D possibly corresponds to TRBD2 (6 bases). In germline, CDR1 is SGHRS, CDR2 YFSETQ. Trimming left V 0 bases short and J 4 bases short, with 13 bases between. This CDR3 region has 16 residues. The CDR3 sequence: CASSLDPAGSTGELFF. CDR3 DNA: TGCGCCAGCAGCTTGGATCCAGCGGGTTCCACCGGGGAGCTGTTTTTT.

As for this clone: Other DNA sequences of this sample code for an identical CDR3. The chain uses TRBV10-3 and TRBJ2-2; 7 bases are a match to TRBD2. The CDR3 runs 16 residues. Germline V gene sequence: CDR1 ENHRY, CDR2 SYGVKD. Trimming cost V 0 bases and J 0 bases; bases outside gene matches: 1. CDR3 DNA sequence: TGTGCCATCAGTGAGTCGGGGGGGACGAACACCGGGGAGCTGTTTTTT. It is translated as CAISESGGTNTGELFF.

This chain links TRBV28 with TRBJ2-1; no firm D call. V was trimmed by 7 bases and J by 11 bases, leaving 9 bases between them. This CDR3 has 10 residues. The germline CDR1 and CDR2 sequences are MDHEN and SYDVKM. This CDR3 is CASKSKKQFF. The CDR3 DNA follows: TGTGCCAGCAAAAGCAAGAAGCAGTTCTTC.

The rearrangement uses TRBV2 and TRBJ2-1; 13 positions match TRBD2. CDR3 length: 16 residues. Germline V gene lookup returns CDR1 SNHLY and CDR2 FYNNEI. Trimming at V came to 6 bases and at J to 7 bases, leaving 9 bases not matched to a gene. The CDR3 spells CASRVTSGGARNEQFF. The CDR3 DNA reads as TGTGCCAGCAGGGTCACTAGCGGGGGGGCTAGGAATGAGCAGTTCTTC.

V usage is TRBV15 and J usage is TRBJ2-7; 10 positions agree with TRBD2. The germline CDR1 and CDR2 sequences are LNHNV and YYDKDF (reference sequence). V dropped 3 bases and J dropped 2; count of bases not matched to a gene: 7. CDR3 length equals 16 residues. CDR3 nucleotide sequence: TGTGCCACCAGCAGGGGGGGTAGCGGGAGGACCTACGAGCAGTACTTC. Its translation is CATSRGGSGRTYEQYF.

The gene calls are TRBV12-3 or TRBV12-4 and TRBJ2-3; D is perhaps TRBD2 (6 bases). This CDR3 spans 13 amino acids. Trimming took off 2 bases at V and 10 bases at J, with 13 bases between the two ends. CDR3 in amino acids: CASSLRVGEAQYF. CDR3 nucleotide sequence: TGTGCCAGCAGTTTAAGGGTGGGGGAGGCGCAGTATTTT.

V usage is TRBV2 and J usage is TRBJ2-3, with D possibly matching TRBD2 (6 bases). The CDR3 has 15 amino acids. Germline V gene lookup returns CDR1 SNHLY and CDR2 FYNNEI. The ends were cut back, 5 bases at V and 2 bases at J, with 14 bases in the middle. This CDR3 is CASSPSAGITDTQYF. In nucleotides, the CDR3 is TGTGCCAGCAGTCCTAGCGCGGGAATCACAGATACGCAGTATTTT. Variable domain in full (rest from reference TRBV2 and TRBJ2-3): EPEVTQTPSHQVTQMGQEVILRCVPISNHLYFYWYRQILGQKVEFLVSFYNNEISEKSEIFDDQFSVERPDGSNFTLKIRSTKLEDSAMYFCASSPSAGITDTQYFGPGTRLTVL.

The rearrangement uses TRBV12-3 or TRBV12-4 and TRBJ1-2, with 10 positions matching TRBD1. Losses at the gene ends were 5 bases for V and 8 bases for J; bases not matched to a gene: 5. The CDR3 runs to 13 residues. CDR3 nucleotides: TGTGCCAGCAGTAATGACAGGGGGCAGGGCTACACCTTC. Translating it yields CASSNDRGQGYTF.

This clone was picked up a small number of times. The chain carries TRBV3-1 (or the pseudogene TRBV3-2) and TRBJ1-1; TRBD1 agrees at 7 bases. Germline values: CDR1 LGHDT, CDR2 YNNKEL (reference sequence). V gave up 6 bases and J gave up 7 bases; unmatched junction bases: 11. CDR3 length: 14 amino acids. In DNA, the CDR3 is TGTGCCAGCAGTTATGCCGCAGGGGGGAGTGAAGCTTTCTTT. Residues: CASSYAAGGSEAFF.

The chain uses TRBV5-4 and TRBJ2-3, with D possibly matching TRBD1 (5 bases). The germline CDR1 and CDR2 sequences are SGHNT and YYREEE (reference sequence). The CDR3 sequence is 14 residues long. V gave up 4 bases and J gave up 0 bases, with 9 bases separating them. The CDR3 nucleotides are TGTGCCAGCAGCCCTGACAGTAGCACAGATACGCAGTATTTT. Amino acids: CASSPDSSTDTQYF.

The rearrangement links TRBV11-2 to TRBJ2-1; TRBD2 matches at 9 bases. J gave up 2 bases and V 5 bases, and 4 bases lay outside the gene matches. The CDR3 covers 15 residues. CDR1 and CDR2 (germline): SGHAT, FQNNGV. The CDR3 protein is CASSRGGGAYNEQFF. The CDR3 nucleotides read TGTGCCAGCAGCCGCGGCGGGGGGGCCTACAATGAGCAGTTCTTC.

V and J are TRBV4-1 and TRBJ2-5; a possible D gene is TRBD1 (6 bases). In germline, CDR1 is MGHRA, CDR2 YSYEKL. The V and J ends lost 4 bases and 2 bases respectively, with 14 bases between them. This CDR3 contains 15 residues. The CDR3 reads CASSRNRDIQETQYF. Written as DNA, the CDR3 is TGCGCCAGCAGCCGTAACCGGGACATACAAGAGACCCAGTACTTC.

The rearrangement links TRBV4-1 to TRBJ1-1, with D perhaps matching TRBD1 (6 bases). CDR1 is MGHRA and CDR2 is YSYEKL in the germline V gene. This CDR3 contains 16 residues. V was pared by 0 bases and J by 10 bases, with 21 bases between. This CDR3 reads CASSQEGAGLSAGAFF. The CDR3 DNA follows: TGCGCCAGCAGCCAAGAGGGGGCCGGTCTCTCGGCTGGAGCTTTCTTT.

A note on this clone: Other nucleotide sequences from this sample produce the same CDR3. The CDR3, as DNA: TGTGCCAGCAGCCAAGACGGTAATCAGCCCCAGCATTTT. Amino acids: CASSQDGNQPQHF. The V gene is TRBV3-1 (or the pseudogene TRBV3-2), the J gene TRBJ1-5; D is ambiguous. Trimming stripped 0 bases from V and 4 bases from J, with 4 bases between. The CDR3 sequence is 13 residues long. Germline lookup yields CDR1 LGHDT and CDR2 YNNKEL (reference sequence).

The rearrangement links TRBV11-2 to TRBJ2-7, with 10 bases identical to TRBD2. The length of the CDR3 is 15 residues. CDR1 is SGHAT and CDR2 is FQNNGV in the germline V gene. Unmatched junction bases numbered 7, after V lost 6 bases and J lost 2 bases. The CDR3 here is CASSVTSGNTYEQYF. The CDR3, as DNA: TGTGCCAGCAGTGTAACTAGCGGGAACACCTACGAGCAGTACTTC.